This T cell receptor (beta chain) was captured in a study of T-cell memory formation after mild COVID-19. Study-wide context: In these data, TCR clusters were largely donor specific.

The 5'RACE method, run with constant-segment primers, produced TCR alpha and TCR beta cDNA libraries (carrying sample barcodes and UMIs). MiXCR was run by TCRdb on the 5' RACE reads, yielding one entry per CDR3 protein. This table holds 400,000 to 450,000 distinct CDR3 sequences, about 20% found once. Points on this clonotype: Antigen specificity is unknown.

Findings of the study overall: Some clones that responded turned up in pre-infection memory, which suggests that cross-reactive memory joined in.

This CDR3 contains 11 residues. CDR1 and CDR2 from the germline V gene are DFQATT and SNEGSKA (reference sequence). Trimming removed 3 bases from V and 4 bases from J, with 5 bases in between. This chain uses TRBV20-1 with TRBJ2-3; no definite D call. The source material was PBMCs or a T cell subset sorted from them (not recorded which). This clonotype originated in a man younger than 35 who had mild COVID-19 (a few samples of this study predate the infection). Cell type and time point are not known. CDR3 residues: CSASESDTQYF. For the CDR3, the DNA is TGCAGTGCTAGTGAGTCAGATACGCAGTATTTT.